This T cell receptor beta chain was captured by sequencing in a study of T-cell reconstitution after alpha-beta-depleted transplantation in children. General observations from the study: Several patients had high TCRbeta diversity at day 60; it came from surviving recipient T cells and thymic progenitors. T-cell counts and diversity were attributed mostly to newly produced T cells one year after transplant. At around two months after transplant, the alpha-beta T cells were reportedly derived from several hundred expanded clones that came from non-depleted graft cells.

The authors prepared the TCRbeta library with unique molecular identifiers. MiXCR was run by TCRdb on the PCR reads, yielding one entry per CDR3 protein. In the table there are approximately 170,000 distinct CDR3 sequences, roughly 11% of which are singletons. This clonotype was counted at least ten times. No antigen is known for it. This sequence originates from a boy between 2 and 15 years old with acute myeloid leukemia, due to receive a stem cell transplant. Sequenced here: PBMCs, sampled before TCRalphabeta/CD19-depleted stem cell transplant.

The CDR3 loop reads CSARSNTYTEAFF. CDR3 DNA sequence: TGCAGTGCTAGATCCAATACCTACACTGAAGCTTTCTTT. V is TRBV20-1 and J is TRBJ1-1; D is uncertain. Deletions cut 2 bases from V and 3 bases from J, with 10 bases between. From germline, CDR1 is DFQATT and CDR2 SNEGSKA (reference sequence). This CDR3 is 13 amino acids long.